These T cell receptor beta chains were read from a single sample in a study of Graves' ophthalmopathy and Graves' hyperthyroidism. Using its own MiXCR run on the multiplex PCR reads, TCRdb lists one record per CDR3 protein. Altogether 560,000 or so distinct CDR3 sequences are present, under 45% being singletons, with the ten largest covering about 4%. The sample was peripheral blood or thyroid tissue (not recorded which). Receptor source: an adult man with Graves' hyperthyroidism. Each CDR3 is given with its conserved first and last residue. A D gene is named only where the DNA matches it firmly. Rows give clone size only sometimes, using once, few, many, or a class for an expanded clone.

J | V | D | size | DNA | CDR3
TRBJ2-2 | TRBV20-1 | TRBD1 | NA | TGCAGTGCCCTAGACAGGGGGGACACCGGGGAGCTGTTTTTT | CSALDRGDTGELFF
TRBJ2-2 | TRBV7-9 | NA | NA | TGTGCCGGCAGCTTGAACTTCGGGGAGCTGTTTTTT | CAGSLNFGELFF
TRBJ2-2 | TRBV7-9 | NA | many | TGTGCCAGCAGCCCACGAGACAGCTCCACCGGGGAGCTGTTTTTT | CASSPRDSSTGELFF
TRBJ2-1 | TRBV20-1 | NA | NA | TGCAGTGCCCTGGACAGTAACAATGAGCAGTTCTTC | CSALDSNNEQFF
TRBJ1-5 | TRBV2 | TRBD1 | many | TGTGCCAGCAGCGGCAGGGGGCTTCAGCCCCAGCATTTT | CASSGRGLQPQHF
TRBJ1-1 | TRBV5-1 | NA | many | TGCGCCAGCAGCCCGAAGACAGGCGCTAACACTGAAGCTTTCTTT | CASSPKTGANTEAFF
TRBJ1-2 | TRBV6-5 | NA | many | TGTGCCAGCAGTTACGAGGGCTCTGGCTACACCTTC | CASSYEGSGYTF
TRBJ1-2 | TRBV2 | TRBD1 | NA | TGTGCCAGCAGGGGAGGGACAGGGGATGGCTACACCTTC | CASRGGTGDGYTF
TRBJ1-2 | TRBV2 | NA | NA | TGTGCCAGCAAGTCGGGACGGAGCTATGGCTACACCTTC | CASKSGRSYGYTF
TRBJ2-7 | TRBV7-2 | TRBD2 | many | TGTGCCAGCAGCTTAGGAGGGACTAGTGTCTACGAGCAGTACTTC | CASSLGGTSVYEQYF
TRBJ2-7 | TRBV7-9 | NA | many | TGTGCCAGCAGCTTAGGGCAGACCTCCTACGAGCAGTACTTC | CASSLGQTSYEQYF
TRBJ1-1 | TRBV6-5 | NA | NA | TGTGCCAGCAGTTACGAGGGGTATGACACTGATGCTTTCTTT | CASSYEGYDTDAFF
TRBJ1-5 | TRBV6-5 | NA | many | TGTGCCAGCAGTGGACGAATCGGCCTTCAGCCCCAGCATTTT | CASSGRIGLQPQHF
TRBJ2-1 | TRBV7-9 | TRBD2 | few | TGTGCCAGCAGCACCACACGGTCGGGAGGGGATGAGCAGTTCTTC | CASSTTRSGGDEQFF
TRBJ1-2 | TRBV2 | NA | few | TGTGCCAGCAGTGAAGGTCTGGGGCTCTATGGCTACACCTTC | CASSEGLGLYGYTF
TRBJ1-5 | TRBV28 | NA | many | TGTGCCAGCAGTGTGGTAGGTCAGCCCCAGCATTTT | CASSVVGQPQHF
TRBJ2-7 | TRBV29-1 | NA | once | TGCAGCGTTGAAGATCGGGGAGACTCCTACGAGCAGTACTTC | CSVEDRGDSYEQYF
TRBJ1-5 | TRBV7-8 | NA | many | TGTGCCAGCAGCTTAGTGGGGGGGGATAAGGGCAATCAGCCCCAGCATTTT | CASSLVGGDKGNQPQHF
TRBJ1-2 | TRBV6-6 | NA | many | TGTGCCAGCAGGGAGTGGACAGCTAAAGAAAGCTACACCTTC | CASREWTAKESYTF
TRBJ1-2 | TRBV19 | NA | once | TGTGCCAGTAGTAAACTCGGGACCTCAGGCTATGGCTACACCTTC | CASSKLGTSGYGYTF
TRBJ2-1 | TRBV7-9 | NA | few | TGTGCCAGCAGCTTGACTAGTCTCAATGAGCAGTTCTTC | CASSLTSLNEQFF
TRBJ2-2 | TRBV19 | NA | many | TGTGCCAGTCGGACGAGGGCCTGGGAGCTGTTTTTT | CASRTRAWELFF
TRBJ2-5 | TRBV29-1 | NA | once | TGCAGCAGTTTAGCCGGGGGCTTCGGGGAGACCCAGTACTTC | CSSLAGGFGETQYF
TRBJ1-5 | TRBV19 | NA | many | TGTGCCAGTAGTATAGTGGGGGTAGGGAATCAGCCCCAGCATTTT | CASSIVGVGNQPQHF
TRBJ2-7 | TRBV6-1 | TRBD1 | many | TGTGCCAGCAGCCATGGACAGGTCTTCTACGAGCAGTACTTC | CASSHGQVFYEQYF
TRBJ1-2 | TRBV12-3/TRBV12-4 | NA | NA | TGTGCCAGCAGTGCAGGGGAAGAGTATGGCTACACCTTC | CASSAGEEYGYTF
TRBJ1-2 | TRBV4-1 | NA | few | TGCGCCAGCAGCCAGTTGGGACCGGGACTCTATGGCTACACCTTC | CASSQLGPGLYGYTF